This T cell receptor beta chain was sequenced in a study of cytomegalovirus exposure and HLA in healthy donors. Primers included in the PCR were 60 Vbeta and 13 Jbeta primers. This table comes from immunoSEQ multiplex PCR, and its TCRdb copy is limited to in-frame clones, with some not included. The sample has just over 95,000 clones; about 77% are singletons. CDR1 and CDR2 (germline): MNHNS, SASEGT. The length of the CDR3 is 9 amino acids, counting both ends. The study's findings and limits: In vitro assays verified that a few CMV-associated chains recognized CMV antigens specifically. It was reportedly the case that the classifier diagnosed cytomegalovirus status with high specificity and sensitivity. Data from an earlier analysis indicated that most TCR beta V segments were productive either about 87% or about 30% of the time.

To note about this clone: What it recognizes is unknown. Because the CDR3 is missing its conserved closing phenylalanine or tryptophan, this is likely a read error. It is unclear where the CDR3 begins or ends on the DNA, so no DNA is shown, and the CDR3 is as TCRdb lists it.

The TCR originated in a woman aged 40 to 55 in good health and CMV-seronegative. Sequenced material: PBMCs. The V call is TRBV6-1, the J call TRBJ1-1; TRBD1 was called by the table and not checked on the DNA. This CDR3 is CASGRDTWA.